This is a list of T cell receptor beta chains from one sample in a study of blood T cells in healthy people across ages. TCRdb itself ran the 5' RACE reads through MiXCR, one entry per CDR3 protein. Here the sample spans about 970,000 distinct CDR3 sequences, roughly 47% being singletons. Sequencing was performed on blood. These receptors all come from a woman in her sixties in good health. Each CDR3 is given with its conserved first and last residue.

TRBV21-1,TRBJ2-6,CARGARANVLTF
TRBV6-6,TRBJ2-5,CASSYFGTSSEQYF
TRBV6-2/TRBV6-3,TRBJ2-5,CASRLHGPGWETQYF
TRBV29-1,TRBJ2-1,CSVGVRGDQDNEQFF
TRBV4-3,TRBJ2-5,CASSRGTEETQYF
TRBV7-2,TRBJ2-3,CASSLGSVADTQYF
TRBV15,TRBJ2-6,CATSRVSPLGGLSGANILTF
TRBV7-3,TRBJ2-1,CASSREDFSSYNEQFF
TRBV10-3,TRBJ2-5,CAISDREETQYF
TRBV29-1,TRBJ2-1,CSVEDWDRGYNEQFF
TRBV28,TRBJ2-3,CASSWSFSFLPQRGMADTRYF
TRBV9,TRBJ2-7,CASSRRGQSYEQYF
TRBV3-1,TRBJ2-7,CASSPLIGSYEQYF
TRBV20-1,TRBJ2-7,CSAREHGTTYEQYF
TRBV6-2/TRBV6-3,TRBJ2-1,CASSYNPDRFSYNEQFF
TRBV9,TRBJ2-1,CASSVDSGVNNEQFF
TRBV20-1,NA,CSPGGTGLYEQYF
TRBV12-3/TRBV12-4,TRBJ2-1,CASGAGGNEQFF
TRBV7-2,TRBJ2-1,CASSPLGVPYNEQFF
TRBV7-9,TRBJ2-1,CASSLALRGRVKKFF
TRBV9,TRBJ2-2,CASSPQDHRGTGELFF